This T cell receptor beta chain was found in a study of T cell changes during pregnancy in multiple sclerosis. Clones were read by immunoSEQ multiplex PCR, and TCRdb kept only the in-frame ones, dropping some. The table includes more than 35,000 clones, about 95% detected once. The CDR3 totals 18 residues. CDR1 is LNHDA and CDR2 is SQIVND in the germline V gene (reference sequence). Trimming at V came to 3 bases and at J to 5 bases, leaving 15 bases not matched to a gene. This chain connects TRBV19 to TRBJ2-1; 8 bases are shared with TRBD2. The receptor was isolated from a female donor with multiple sclerosis, enrolled in a pregnancy study. This sample comprised CD4+ T cells from peripheral blood mononuclear cells, obtained in the second trimester of pregnancy. CDR3 nucleotide sequence: TGTGCCAGTAGTATGGGGAGCGGGAGTTCATCTAGTAACAATGAGCAGTTCTTC. The encoded protein is CASSMGSGSSSSNNEQFF.